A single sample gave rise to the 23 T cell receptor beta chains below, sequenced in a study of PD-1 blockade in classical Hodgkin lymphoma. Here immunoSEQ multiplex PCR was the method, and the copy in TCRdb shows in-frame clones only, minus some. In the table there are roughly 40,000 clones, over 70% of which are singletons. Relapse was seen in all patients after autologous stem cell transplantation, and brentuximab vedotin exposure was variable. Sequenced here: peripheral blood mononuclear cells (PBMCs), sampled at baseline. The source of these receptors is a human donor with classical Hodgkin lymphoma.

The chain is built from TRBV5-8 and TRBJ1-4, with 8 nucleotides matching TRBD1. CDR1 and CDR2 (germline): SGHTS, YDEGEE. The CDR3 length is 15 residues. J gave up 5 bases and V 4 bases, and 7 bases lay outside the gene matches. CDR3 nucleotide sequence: TGTGCCAGCAGCACATGGACAGGGCCGAATGAAAAACTGTTTTTT. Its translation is CASSTWTGPNEKLFF.

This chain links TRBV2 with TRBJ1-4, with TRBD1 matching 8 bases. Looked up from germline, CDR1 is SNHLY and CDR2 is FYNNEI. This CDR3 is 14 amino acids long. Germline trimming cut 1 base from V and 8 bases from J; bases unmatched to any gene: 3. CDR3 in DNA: TGTGCCAGCAGTGAAGAACAGGGGGGAGAAAAACTGTTTTTT. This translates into CASSEEQGGEKLFF.

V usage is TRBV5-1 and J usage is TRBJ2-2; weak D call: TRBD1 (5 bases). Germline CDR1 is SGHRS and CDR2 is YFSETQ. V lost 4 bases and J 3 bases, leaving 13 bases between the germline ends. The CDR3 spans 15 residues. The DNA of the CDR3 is TGCGCCAGCAGCCTCACATCAGGGTACACCGGGGAGCTGTTTTTT. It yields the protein CASSLTSGYTGELFF.

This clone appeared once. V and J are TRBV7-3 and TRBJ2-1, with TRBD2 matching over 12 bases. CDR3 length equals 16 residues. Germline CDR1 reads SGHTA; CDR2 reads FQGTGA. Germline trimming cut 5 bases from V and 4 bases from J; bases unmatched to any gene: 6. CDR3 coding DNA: TGTGCCAGCAGCCCTAGCGGGAGGGTCACATACAATGAGCAGTTCTTC. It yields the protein CASSPSGRVTYNEQFF.

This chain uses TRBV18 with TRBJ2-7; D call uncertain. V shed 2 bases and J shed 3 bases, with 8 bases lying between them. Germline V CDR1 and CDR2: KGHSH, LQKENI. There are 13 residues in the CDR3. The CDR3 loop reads CASSPGIDYEQYF. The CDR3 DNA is TGTGCCAGCTCACCAGGGATAGACTACGAGCAGTACTTC.

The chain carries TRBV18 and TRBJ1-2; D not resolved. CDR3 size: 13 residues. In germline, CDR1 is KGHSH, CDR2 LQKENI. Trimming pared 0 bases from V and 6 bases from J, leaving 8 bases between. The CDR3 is CASSPPGSDGYTF. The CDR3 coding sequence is TGTGCCAGCTCACCACCGGGTTCTGATGGCTACACCTTC.

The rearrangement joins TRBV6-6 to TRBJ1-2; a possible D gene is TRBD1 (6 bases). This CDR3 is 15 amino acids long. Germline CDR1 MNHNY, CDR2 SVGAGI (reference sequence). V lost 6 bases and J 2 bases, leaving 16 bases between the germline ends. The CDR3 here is CASSPNPDSNYGYTF. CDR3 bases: TGTGCCAGCAGCCCCAACCCGGACAGCAACTATGGCTACACCTTC.

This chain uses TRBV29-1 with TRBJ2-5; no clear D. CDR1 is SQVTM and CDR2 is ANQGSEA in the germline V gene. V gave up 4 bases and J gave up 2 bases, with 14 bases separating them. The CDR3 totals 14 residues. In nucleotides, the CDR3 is TGCAGCGTTGTCCCCCATATTCTACAAGAGACCCAGTACTTC. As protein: CSVVPHILQETQYF.

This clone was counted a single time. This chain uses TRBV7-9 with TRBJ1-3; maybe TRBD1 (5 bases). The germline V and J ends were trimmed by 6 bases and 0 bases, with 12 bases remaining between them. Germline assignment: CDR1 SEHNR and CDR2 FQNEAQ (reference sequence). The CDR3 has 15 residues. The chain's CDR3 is CASSYRSYSGNTIYF. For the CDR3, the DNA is TGTGCCAGCAGTTACAGGAGTTACTCTGGAAACACCATATATTTT.

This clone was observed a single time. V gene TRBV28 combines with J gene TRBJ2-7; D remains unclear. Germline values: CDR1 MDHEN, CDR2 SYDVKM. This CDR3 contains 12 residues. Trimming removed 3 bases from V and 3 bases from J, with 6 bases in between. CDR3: CASSFVNYEQYF. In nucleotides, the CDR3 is TGTGCCAGCAGTTTTGTTAACTACGAGCAGTACTTC.

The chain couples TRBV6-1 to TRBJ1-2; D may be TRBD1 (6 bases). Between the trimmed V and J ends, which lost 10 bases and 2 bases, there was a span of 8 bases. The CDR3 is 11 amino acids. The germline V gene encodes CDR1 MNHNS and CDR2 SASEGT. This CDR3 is CATQGNYGYTF. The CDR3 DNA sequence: TGTGCCACTCAGGGGAACTATGGCTACACCTTC.

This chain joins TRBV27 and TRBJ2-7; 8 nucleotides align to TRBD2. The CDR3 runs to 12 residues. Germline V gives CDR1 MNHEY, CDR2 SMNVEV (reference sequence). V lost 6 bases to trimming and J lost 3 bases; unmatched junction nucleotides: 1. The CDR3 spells CASSREGYEQYF. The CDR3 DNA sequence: TGTGCCAGCAGCCGGGAGGGCTACGAGCAGTACTTC.

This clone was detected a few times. CDR3 sequence: CASSYRGGMAYGYTF. The DNA of the CDR3 is TGTGCCAGCAGTTATCGAGGGGGAATGGCCTATGGCTACACCTTC. This chain joins TRBV6-5 and TRBJ1-2; perhaps TRBD1 as D (6 bases). The V end was cut by 3 bases, the J end by 4 bases, with 15 bases between. CDR3 size: 15 residues. Germline CDR1 reads MNHEY; CDR2 reads SVGAGI.

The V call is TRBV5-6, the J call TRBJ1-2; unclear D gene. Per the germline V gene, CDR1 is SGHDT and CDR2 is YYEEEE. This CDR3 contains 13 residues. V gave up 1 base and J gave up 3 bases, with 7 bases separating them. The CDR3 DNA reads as TGTGCCAGCAGCTTGCACGGGGACTATGGCTACACCTTC. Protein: CASSLHGDYGYTF.

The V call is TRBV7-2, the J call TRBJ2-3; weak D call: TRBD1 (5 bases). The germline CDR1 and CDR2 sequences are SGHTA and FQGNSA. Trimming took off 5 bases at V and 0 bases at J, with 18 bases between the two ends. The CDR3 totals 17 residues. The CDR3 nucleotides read TGTGCCAGCAGCCCCAGAAAACAGGCCTTAAGCACAGATACGCAGTATTTT. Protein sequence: CASSPRKQALSTDTQYF.

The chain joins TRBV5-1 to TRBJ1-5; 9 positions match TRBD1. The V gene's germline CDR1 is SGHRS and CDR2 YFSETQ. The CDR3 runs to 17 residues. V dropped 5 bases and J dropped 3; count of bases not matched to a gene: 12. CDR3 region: CASSLYPGTGNNQPQHF. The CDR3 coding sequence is TGCGCCAGCAGTTTATACCCCGGGACAGGGAACAATCAGCCCCAGCATTTT.

The CDR3, as DNA: TGCGCCAGCAGCTTGGACGGGGTAATCCCCTACGAGCAGTACTTC. This encodes CASSLDGVIPYEQYF. The chain employs TRBV5-1 and TRBJ2-7; TRBD2 might be the D (5 bases). The ends were cut back, 0 bases at V and 2 bases at J, with 12 bases in the middle. The CDR3 is made up of 15 amino acids. Germline CDR1 is SGHRS and CDR2 is YFSETQ.

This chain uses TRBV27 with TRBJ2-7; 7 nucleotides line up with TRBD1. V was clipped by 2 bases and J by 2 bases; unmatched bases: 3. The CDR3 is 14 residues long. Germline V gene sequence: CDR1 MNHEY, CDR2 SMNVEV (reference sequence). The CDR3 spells CASSLGGTAYEQYF. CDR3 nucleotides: TGTGCCAGCAGTTTAGGTGGGACAGCCTACGAGCAGTACTTC.

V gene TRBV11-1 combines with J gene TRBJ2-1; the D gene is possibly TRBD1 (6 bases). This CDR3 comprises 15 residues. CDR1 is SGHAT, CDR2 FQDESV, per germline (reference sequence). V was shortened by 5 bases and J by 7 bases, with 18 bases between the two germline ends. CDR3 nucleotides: TGTGCCAGCAGCCCCAGGGGCCTACTACCTAATGAGCAGTTCTTC. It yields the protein CASSPRGLLPNEQFF. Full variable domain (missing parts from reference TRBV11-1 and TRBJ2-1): EAEVAQSPRYKITEKSQAVAFWCDPISGHATLYWYRQILGQGPELLVQFQDESVVDDSQLPKDRFSAERLKGVDSTLKIQPAELGDSAMYLCASSPRGLLPNEQFFGPGTRLTVL.

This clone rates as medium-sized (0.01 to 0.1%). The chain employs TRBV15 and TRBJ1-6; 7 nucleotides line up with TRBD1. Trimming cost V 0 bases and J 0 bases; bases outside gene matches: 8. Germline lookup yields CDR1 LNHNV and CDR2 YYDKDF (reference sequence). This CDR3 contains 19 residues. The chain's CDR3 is CATSREVSRQGSYNSPLHF. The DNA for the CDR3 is TGTGCCACCAGCAGAGAGGTTTCAAGACAGGGCTCCTATAATTCACCCCTCCACTTT. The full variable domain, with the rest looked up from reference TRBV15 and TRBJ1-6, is DAMVIQNPRYQVTQFGKPVTLSCSQTLNHNVMYWYQQKSSQAPKLLFHYYDKDFNNEADTPDNFQSRRPNTSFCFLDIRSPGLGDTAMYLCATSREVSRQGSYNSPLHFGNGTRLTVT.

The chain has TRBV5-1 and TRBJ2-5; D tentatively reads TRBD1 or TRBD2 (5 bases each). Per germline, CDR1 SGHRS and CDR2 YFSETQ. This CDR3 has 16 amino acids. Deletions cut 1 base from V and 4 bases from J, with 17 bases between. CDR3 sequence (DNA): TGCGCCAGCAGCTTGCTCCAGGGAAGCGGACTAGAGACCCAGTACTTC. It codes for CASSLLQGSGLETQYF.

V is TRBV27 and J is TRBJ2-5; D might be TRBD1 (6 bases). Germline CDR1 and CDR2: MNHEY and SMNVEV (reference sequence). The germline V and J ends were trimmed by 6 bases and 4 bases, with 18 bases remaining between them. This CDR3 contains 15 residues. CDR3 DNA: TGTGCCAGCAGACATCCCACAGGGAACGGAGAGACCCAGTACTTC. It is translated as CASRHPTGNGETQYF.

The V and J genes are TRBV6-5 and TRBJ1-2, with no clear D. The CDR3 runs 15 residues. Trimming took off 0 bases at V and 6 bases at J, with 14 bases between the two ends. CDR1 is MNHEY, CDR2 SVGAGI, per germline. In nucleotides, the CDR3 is TGTGCCAGCAGTTACTCTGGCCGTAGTGGCGATGGCTACACCTTC. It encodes CASSYSGRSGDGYTF.